This TCR beta chain was observed in a study of blood T cell repertoires in COVID-19. Generated by immunoSEQ multiplex PCR, the TCRdb table keeps only in-frame clones and is missing some. The sample consists of fewer than 150,000 clones, approximately 85% of them appearing once. The germline V gene has CDR1 LNHNV and CDR2 YYDKDF (reference sequence). CDR3 length: 17 amino acids. J gave up 1 base and V 1 base, and 5 bases lay outside the gene matches. This TCR derives from a woman in her fifties or sixties with COVID-19, enrolled during active disease. The genes are TRBV15 and TRBJ2-1; 9 nucleotides align to TRBD2. The sample was peripheral blood. The CDR3 DNA reads TGTGCCACCAGCAGAGGTCTGAGCGGGGGGTCCTACAATGAGCAGTTCTTC. This codes for CATSRGLSGGSYNEQFF.